The source of this T cell receptor beta chain is a study of vaccination effects on CD4 cells after COVID-19 (dated by TCRdb to about 2022). About the study as a whole: Two doses of either the BNT162b2 or the mRNA-1273 mRNA SARS-CoV-2 vaccine were administered to participants. In both COVID-19 convalescent patients and infection-naive vaccine recipients, the study compared SARS-CoV-2 spike-specific CD4+ TCR repertoires from before mRNA vaccination with those from after it. Altogether, around 11 COVID-19 convalescent patients and a few SARS-CoV-2-naive healthy vaccine recipients made up the full study. Cultures from other donors in the study were sequenced using the Oncomine TCR Beta short-read assay on an Illumina iSeq 100.

Comment on this clone: Its cognate antigen has yet to be identified. Base quality data are lacking; no much larger clone is found one base away.

For CDR1 and CDR2, the germline V gene lists SGHRS and YFSETQ. The trim is 2 bases for V and 3 bases for J, with a gap of 8 bases between the germline ends. Counted from cysteine to phenylalanine, this CDR3 has 14 amino acids. Only CDR3 DNA is held: 42 bases, read in frame from base 1. Libraries were built with the immunoSEQ multiplex PCR assay. DNA from the CD4+ T cells that had been cultured and isolated underwent TCR beta CDR3 sequencing. Processing in the source paper ran as follows. Non-productive TCR sequences were removed, reads were trimmed to the CDR3 region, and CDR3s of at least 7 amino acids were retained. The MANAFEST web app was used to pick out antigen-specific clonotypes by comparing their expansion in peptide wells with that in reference cultures. To count as positive, a clone had to show expansion at FDR<0.05 compared with the reference and with all other wells, an odds ratio above 5, and a frequency above 0.1% in two replicate wells. A clonotype was called cross-reactive if it was significantly expanded both in SARS-CoV-2 spike wells and in at least one common cold coronavirus spike condition. CDR3 similarity was assessed by Levenshtein distance with the stringdist R package, and unrooted trees were built with ape in R 3.6.1. TCRdb provides this immuneACCESS table in a form limited to in-frame rearrangements. Some clones are lacking; in checked studies, under half of them reflect an unresolved V gene, and why the rest are absent is not known. The V and J calls and the clone size are those of that table, but D and trimming were determined from the DNA. Across this sample there are about 43,000 clones, with around 80% seen only once. 11% of the sample lies in the top ten.

The study at large found these results: Both infection-induced and vaccine-induced clones contracted markedly at late post-vaccination timepoints, which is consistent with waning T cell responses. Among healthy vaccine recipients, nearly all vaccine-induced clones were SARS-CoV-2 mono-reactive, and only 1 of 255 was cross-reactive with common cold coronaviruses. Only a small number of convalescent patients were included, and no early post-infection timepoints were available, which limited the study.

To identify antigen-specific CD4+ T cell clonotypes by their expansion, the ViraFEST assay first stimulated PBMC with viral peptide pools and then applied TCR sequencing. After about 9 days of culture, CD4+ T cells were isolated with the EasySep CD4+ T cell isolation kit. Healthy vaccine recipients had no prior SARS-CoV-2 infection, confirmed by negative nucleocapsid antibodies before and after vaccination. Approximately 2 million PBMC per well were cultured with 8.5 to 10 ug/ml peptides in IMDM containing 5% human AB serum, roughly 9.5 IU/ml IL-2 and gentamicin. Half of the culture medium was replaced with fresh IL-2-containing medium on days 3 and 7. Unless otherwise noted, each peptide stimulation condition was cultured in triplicate wells. Using Ficoll-Paque Plus gradient centrifugation, PBMC were separated from whole blood and then either used fresh or cryopreserved at -140C. Overlapping peptide pools spanned the spike proteins of SARS-CoV-2 and the common cold coronaviruses HCoV-NL63, HCoV-OC43 and HCoV-229E. The QIAamp micro DNA kit was used to extract genomic DNA from the cultured CD4+ T cells.

The sequence was obtained from a human donor who received a COVID-19 vaccine. The specimen comprised CD4+ T cells from PBMCs cultured with SARS-CoV-2 spike peptides, sampled before COVID-19 vaccination. In the paper's terms, the cell subset or site label means: SARS-CoV-2 spike overlapping peptide pool stimulation. The chain joins TRBV5-1 to TRBJ2-2, with TRBD1 tentatively as D gene (6 bases match). The DNA reads as follows: TGCGCCAGCAGCTTTTCAGGGGACACCGGGGAGCTGTTTTTT. Translated, it reads CASSFSGDTGELFF.